This TCR beta chain is from a study of T cells in women clearing cervical HPV infection. Turning to the study itself: Control women cleared a single incident HPV16 infection within 12 months.

V lost 4 bases to trimming and J lost 5 bases, with 16 bases between them. This CDR3 contains 14 residues. Each participant carried one incident cervical HPV16 infection only. Note on this clone: Its antigen is still unknown. The read ends 3 residues shy of where the CDR3 ends; the end is completed using the germline J gene.

Findings and limits, study-wide: Controls had more TRBV6-7 (approximately 0.15%) than cases (approximately 0.11%). Combining TCR richness with V gene abundances gave approximately 0.84 AUC.

The method was immunoSEQ multiplex PCR; TCRdb's version includes in-frame clones alone and lacks a portion of them. The table for this sample gives tens of thousands of clones. The TCR was taken from a woman aged 18 to 75 with a cervical HPV16 infection that either progressed to CIN3+ or cleared (not recorded which). The V and J genes are TRBV5-3 and TRBJ2-7; maybe TRBD2 (5 bases). TRBV5-3 is known as an ORF, though its function is uncertain. The specimen sequenced was blood buffy coat. The CDR3 bases that were read are TGTGCCAGAAGCCCCCAAGGAGGCGCGGACGAG. Translating it yields CARSPQGGADE. The CDR3, in full, reads CARSPQGGADEQYF.